This T cell receptor (beta chain) was documented in a study of response to subunit inactivated influenza vaccine. This clonotype was seen many times. The antigen is undetermined. Study outcomes and limitations: A suggestion made by the authors is that each seasonal influenza vaccination recruits few new T cells.

Using its own MiXCR run on the RT-PCR reads, TCRdb lists one record per CDR3 protein. This sample has 860,000 or so distinct CDR3 sequences; over 20% occur once, and the top ten carry roughly 10%. The CDR3 is 15 amino acids. The germline V and J ends were trimmed by 4 bases and 0 bases, with 11 bases remaining between them. This chain joins TRBV12-3 or TRBV12-4 and TRBJ2-3; D gene ambiguous. The sequence derives from a man between 45 and 60 years old who received an inactivated influenza vaccine. This specimen consisted of PBMCs from blood, obtained more than 4 days after vaccination. This CDR3 reads CASSSYTGSTDTQYF. The CDR3 nucleotides read TGTGCCAGCAGTTCCTATACCGGGAGCACAGATACGCAGTATTTT.